This TCR beta chain originates from a study of cytomegalovirus exposure and HLA in healthy donors. Findings of the study overall: The authors enumerated roughly 160 TCR beta chains as linked to cytomegalovirus.

Measured with immunoSEQ multiplex PCR; TCRdb has only the in-frame clones, and not every one. This sample yields about 120,000 clones, of which roughly 83% are seen a single time; around 5.1% belongs to the top ten. As to this clone: Its antigen is unidentified.

From germline, CDR1 is MNHEY and CDR2 SMNVEV (reference sequence). V shed 3 bases and J 2 bases; nucleotides not matched to a gene: 8. The CDR3 sequence is 16 residues long. Source material: PBMCs. The receptor was isolated from a man aged 18 to 30 in good health and CMV-seronegative. J is TRBJ2-3 and V is TRBV27; 7 nucleotides match TRBD1. CDR3 protein: CASSFVPGQTTDTQYF. CDR3 bases: TGTGCCAGCAGTTTCGTACCGGGACAGACCACAGATACGCAGTATTTT.